This T cell receptor (beta chain) was identified during a study of beta chain features in type 1 diabetes. At the level of the study: All of the samples together had approximately 100,000,000 sorted cells examined.

The CDR3 sequence is 15 residues long. Trimming took off 7 bases at V and 6 bases at J, with 19 bases between the two ends. Germline V gives CDR1 SGHTA, CDR2 FQGNSA. TCRB transcripts that were expressed got sequenced, as all of the isolated RNA had been reverse transcribed. Sequencing used immunoSEQ multiplex PCR; TCRdb keeps in-frame clones, though not all of them. The sample carries around 310,000 clones, 13% recorded once. The study, taken as a whole, reports: The question of HLA type influencing TCRB rearrangement was one that remained unresolved here. Equally in patients and controls, PCR might preferentially amplify shorter templates. All four CD4+ subsets of Type 1 diabetes patients contained TCRB CDR3s that were moderately but significantly shorter. The similarity of naive, central memory and Treg TCRB repertoires appeared greater among patients than among healthy donors.

About this clone: Its antigen is currently unknown.

The TCR comes from a woman younger than 30 with type 1 diabetes. This chain links TRBV7-2 with TRBJ2-1, with a weak D call TRBD2 (6 bases). Sequences were obtained from naive CD4+ T cells from blood. The CDR3 reads CASTRGGAGLNEQFF. The CDR3 DNA reads as TGTGCCAGCACCCGGGGTGGAGCGGGTCTCAATGAGCAGTTCTTC.